This TCR beta chain was found in a study of blood T cell repertoires in COVID-19. Using immunoSEQ multiplex PCR, the repertoire was profiled, and TCRdb retains in-frame clones only, with some absent. The data contain about 260,000 clones, approximately 86% of them seen just once; the ten biggest clones take up roughly 1.8%. V lost 4 bases, J lost 3 bases, and 5 bases stayed unmatched. This CDR3 comprises 15 residues. Germline lookup yields CDR1 SGHVS and CDR2 FNYEAQ. Ten or more counts support this clone. The chain has TRBV7-6 and TRBJ2-1; 8 bases are a match to TRBD2. The receptor comes from a man aged 25-40 years with active or convalescent COVID-19. The specimen was peripheral blood. In DNA form, the CDR3 reads TGTGCCAGCAGCTCAAAGACTAGCGTCTACAATGAGCAGTTCTTC. Translation gives CASSSKTSVYNEQFF. The whole variable domain, filled in from reference TRBV7-6 and TRBJ2-1, reads GAGVSQSPRYKVTKRGQDVALRCDPISGHVSLYWYRQALGQGPEFLTYFNYEAQQDKSGLPNDRFSAERPEGSISTLTIQRTEQRDSAMYRCASSSKTSVYNEQFFGPGTRLTVL.